This T cell receptor beta chain was sequenced in a study of T cell changes during pregnancy in multiple sclerosis. The assay was immunoSEQ multiplex PCR, and TCRdb's table has in-frame clones only and misses some. The sample has fewer than 45,000 clones, approximately 94% seen once. The junction had 11 bases not matched to a gene; V was cut back by 5 bases and J by 6 bases. CDR3 length: 15 amino acids. Germline loops: CDR1 SGHAT, CDR2 FQDESV (reference sequence). V is TRBV11-1 and J is TRBJ2-7; 9 bases are a match to TRBD1. Sequences were derived from CD8+ T cells from peripheral blood mononuclear cells, sampled in the third trimester of pregnancy. This TCR derives from a female donor with multiple sclerosis, enrolled in a pregnancy study. In DNA, the CDR3 is TGTGCCAGCAGCCCTGTGAGGACAGGGGTCGGCGAGCAGTACTTC. Residues: CASSPVRTGVGEQYF. Supplemented by reference TRBV11-1 and TRBJ2-7, the full variable domain reads EAEVAQSPRYKITEKSQAVAFWCDPISGHATLYWYRQILGQGPELLVQFQDESVVDDSQLPKDRFSAERLKGVDSTLKIQPAELGDSAMYLCASSPVRTGVGEQYFGPGTRLTVT.